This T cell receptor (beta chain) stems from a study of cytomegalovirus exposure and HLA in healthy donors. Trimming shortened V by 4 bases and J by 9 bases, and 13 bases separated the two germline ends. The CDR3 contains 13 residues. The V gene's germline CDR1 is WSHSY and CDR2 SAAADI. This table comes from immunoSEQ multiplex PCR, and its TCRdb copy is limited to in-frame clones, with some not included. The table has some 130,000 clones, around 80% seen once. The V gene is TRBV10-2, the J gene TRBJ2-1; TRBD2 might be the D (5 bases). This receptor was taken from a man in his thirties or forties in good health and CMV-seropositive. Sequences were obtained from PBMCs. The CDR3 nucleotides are TGCGCCAGCAGTGTGATAGACGCGGGTGAGCAGTTCTTC. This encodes CASSVIDAGEQFF.